This T cell receptor beta chain is drawn from a study of blood T cell repertoires in COVID-19. Overall study: Acute and convalescent COVID-19 samples came from the United States, Italy and Spain. PBMCs, B-cell-depleted T cells, or T cells provided the cDNA or gDNA that made up the material.

Authors' data handling: Scientists estimated how many nucleated cells there were by amplifying reference gene primers. Repertoires were generated with immunoSEQ multiplex PCR, while TCRdb's copy carries only in-frame clones and drops some. The DNA gave D and trimming, while V, J and clone size come from that table. Seen here are roughly 140,000 clones, around 77% observed once, and the top ten hold 8.6%. CDR1 is MNHNY and CDR2 is SVGAGI in the germline V gene (reference sequence). The ends lost 4 bases at V and 3 bases at J; junction bases unmatched: 2. This CDR3 is 14 amino acids long. The source is a man aged 45-60 years with active or convalescent COVID-19. The sequenced material came from peripheral blood. V usage is TRBV6-6 and J usage is TRBJ2-3; 9 bases match TRBD1. CDR3: CASSSGTGTDTQYF. CDR3 nucleotides: TGTGCCAGCAGTTCGGGGACAGGGACAGATACGCAGTATTTT.